The next 20 T cell receptor beta chains were all read from a single sample in a study of shared clonotypes between healthy human individuals. Profiling relied on immunoSEQ multiplex PCR, and the TCRdb table lists in-frame clones only, not all of them. Of roughly 2.4 million clones listed, around 95% were seen once; the top ten hold approximately 0.13%. The material sequenced was naive CD4+ T cells sorted from blood. As for subset: CD45RA+ positively selected. The source of these receptors is a man aged 18 to 30 in good health.

The chain is built from TRBV9 and TRBJ2-7; 11 bases match TRBD1. Per the germline V gene, CDR1 is SGDLS and CDR2 is YYNGEE. J lost 7 bases, V lost 0 bases, and 6 bases had no gene match. This CDR3 has 15 amino acids. CDR3 DNA: TGTGCCAGCAGCGTAGAAGGGACAGGGGGACGGGAGCAGTACTTC. Protein: CASSVEGTGGREQYF.

The gene calls are TRBV5-6 and TRBJ1-1, with D maybe TRBD1 (6 bases). Trimming took 2 bases from V and 1 from J, leaving 18 bases between them. CDR1 is SGHDT and CDR2 is YYEEEE in the germline V gene. The length of the CDR3 is 17 residues. The CDR3, as DNA: TGTGCCAGCAGCTTAGGCCCGCAGGGGCGAGGGAACACTGAAGCTTTCTTT. Protein product: CASSLGPQGRGNTEAFF.

The gene calls are TRBV4-1 and TRBJ2-3; D gene unclear. Trimming took off 0 bases at V and 6 bases at J, with 10 bases between the two ends. This CDR3 has 14 amino acids. Germline CDR1 MGHRA, CDR2 YSYEKL. The CDR3 nucleotides are TGCGCCAGCAGCCAAGATCGGGTAGGGGATACGCAGTATTTT. Amino acids: CASSQDRVGDTQYF.

The chain employs TRBV7-2 and TRBJ2-3, with 9 bases lining up with TRBD2. The CDR3 consists of 18 residues. Germline V gives CDR1 SGHTA, CDR2 FQGNSA. V shed 4 bases, J shed 4 bases, and the junction held 15 bases outside the gene matches. The CDR3 loop reads CASSSVDLAGADADTQYF. CDR3 DNA sequence: TGTGCCAGCAGCTCAGTCGATTTAGCGGGAGCGGACGCAGATACGCAGTATTTT.

The CDR3, as DNA: TGTGCCATCAGTGAGTCCCCGACGGGATCAACCTCTAACTATGGCTACACCTTC. This translates into CAISESPTGSTSNYGYTF. The chain uses TRBV10-3 and TRBJ1-2, with D uncertain. The CDR3 consists of 18 residues. Per germline, CDR1 ENHRY and CDR2 SYGVKD. Trimming shortened V by 0 bases and J by 0 bases, and 17 bases separated the two germline ends.

This clone was detected only once. The J gene is TRBJ2-1, the V gene TRBV7-2; 8 bases agree with TRBD2. Trimming cost V 3 bases and J 3 bases; bases outside gene matches: 4. Germline V lookup: CDR1 SGHTA, CDR2 FQGNSA. This CDR3 is 15 amino acids long. The CDR3 DNA reads TGTGCCAGCAGCTTTAGCGGGGCCAACTACAATGAGCAGTTCTTC. Translated, it gives CASSFSGANYNEQFF.

This chain uses TRBV18 with TRBJ2-2, with D possibly TRBD2 on 5 matching bases. This CDR3 has 16 residues. Germline V gene data show CDR1 as KGHSH and CDR2 as LQKENI. V dropped 5 bases and J dropped 0 bases, with 13 bases sitting between them. As DNA, the CDR3 is TGTGCCAGCTCAAGGACTGTACCCTCGAACACCGGGGAGCTGTTTTTT. Its protein product is CASSRTVPSNTGELFF.

This clone was counted once. Distinct nucleotide sequences in the sample also encode this CDR3. The DNA of the CDR3 is TGTGCCAGTAGTAGAGGACAGGGGGGGTACGAGCAGTACTTC. It specifies CASSRGQGGYEQYF. The rearrangement uses TRBV19 and TRBJ2-7; 10 bases map to TRBD1. The CDR3 is made up of 14 amino acids. Germline loops: CDR1 LNHDA, CDR2 SQIVND (reference sequence). Trimming at V came to 4 bases and at J to 4 bases, leaving 4 bases not matched to a gene.

As to this clone: The same CDR3 is also encoded by other DNA sequences in this sample. CDR3 region: CASSQEGGSTDTQYF. The CDR3 DNA reads TGTGCCAGCAGCCAAGAGGGCGGAAGCACAGATACGCAGTATTTT. The chain is built from TRBV4-2 and TRBJ2-3; D remains unclear. In germline, CDR1 is LGHNA, CDR2 YNFKEQ. This CDR3 spans 15 amino acids. The V gene lost 0 bases and the J gene lost 0 bases, with 7 bases spanning the gap.

This rearrangement joins TRBV5-6 to TRBJ1-1; TRBD1 aligns across 9 bases. Looked up from germline, CDR1 is SGHDT and CDR2 is YYEEEE. The CDR3 length is 17 residues. V lost 4 bases to trimming and J lost 1 base; unmatched junction nucleotides: 11. CDR3 residues: CASSPAGTGTANTEAFF. The DNA for the CDR3 is TGTGCCAGCAGCCCAGCCGGGACAGGGACAGCGAACACTGAAGCTTTCTTT.

The chain has TRBV9 and TRBJ2-4; D not resolved. This CDR3 has 16 amino acids. The germline gives CDR1 SGDLS, CDR2 YYNGEE. V shed 0 bases and J shed 1 base, with 11 bases lying between them. The CDR3 here is CASSVAWSWAKNIQYF. CDR3 nucleotide sequence: TGTGCCAGCAGCGTAGCTTGGAGTTGGGCCAAAAACATTCAGTACTTC.

With respect to this clone: This CDR3 is also generated by other DNA sequences in the sample. The chain employs TRBV9 and TRBJ2-2; a possible D gene is TRBD2 (5 bases). V shed 0 bases and J shed 0 bases, with 9 bases lying between them. CDR3 length: 16 amino acids. CDR1 and CDR2 from the germline V gene are SGDLS and YYNGEE. CDR3 DNA sequence: TGTGCCAGCAGCGTAGGGGCGGGCGCGAACACCGGGGAGCTGTTTTTT. Translated: CASSVGAGANTGELFF.

The chain carries TRBV10-2 and TRBJ1-5, with D unclear. V was clipped by 1 base and J by 3 bases, with 7 bases between them. CDR1 and CDR2 (germline): WSHSY, SAAADI. This CDR3 has 14 amino acids. Here the CDR3 DNA reads TGCGCCAGCAGTGAGTGGCTAATCAATCAGCCCCAGCATTTT. It is translated as CASSEWLINQPQHF.

This sequence joins TRBV6-1 and TRBJ1-1; D unresolved. Germline assignment: CDR1 MNHNS and CDR2 SASEGT. The CDR3 length is 14 residues. V shed 5 bases and J shed 0 bases, with 10 bases lying between them. The CDR3 loop reads CASSWVVLNTEAFF. The CDR3, as DNA: TGTGCCAGCAGTTGGGTAGTTCTGAACACTGAAGCTTTCTTT.

V gene TRBV10-3 combines with J gene TRBJ2-1, with TRBD1 matching 12 bases. Germline V gene sequence: CDR1 ENHRY, CDR2 SYGVKD. The CDR3 contains 19 residues. After removal of 0 bases from V and 9 bases from J, the junction contained 15 bases not matched to a gene. The CDR3 reads CAISESGDRGPRRTTEQFF. As DNA, the CDR3 is TGTGCCATCAGTGAGTCTGGGGACAGGGGGCCCCGGCGTACAACTGAGCAGTTCTTC.

The V call is TRBV11-2, the J call TRBJ2-2; perhaps TRBD1 as D (5 bases). The CDR3 loop spans 16 amino acids. CDR1 SGHAT and CDR2 FQNNGV come from the germline V gene. V lost 5 bases and J lost 1, with 14 bases in between. In nucleotides, the CDR3 is TGTGCCAGCAGCCAATCGACCACAGGGAACACCGGGGAGCTGTTTTTT. Protein: CASSQSTTGNTGELFF.

The chain has TRBV4-3 and TRBJ1-6, with D unresolved. Looked up from germline, CDR1 is LGHNA and CDR2 is YSLEER. The CDR3 has 14 residues. The V gene lost 3 bases and the J gene lost 9 bases, with 12 bases spanning the gap. CDR3 sequence: CASSQGWKGSPLHF. In DNA, the CDR3 is TGCGCCAGCAGCCAGGGGTGGAAGGGTTCACCCCTCCACTTT.

The DNA for the CDR3 is TGCGCCAGCAGCCAAGATCCAGTGGTTACTGGAAACACCATATATTTT. This codes for CASSQDPVVTGNTIYF. The gene calls are TRBV4-3 and TRBJ1-3; D remains ambiguous. Trimming pared 0 bases from V and 2 bases from J, leaving 11 bases between. CDR1 and CDR2 from the germline V gene are LGHNA and YSLEER. The CDR3 has 16 amino acids.

The chain combines TRBV5-1 with TRBJ2-7, with TRBD2 identical over 10 bases. Germline V gives CDR1 SGHRS, CDR2 YFSETQ. Germline trimming cut 4 bases from V and 3 bases from J; bases unmatched to any gene: 7. CDR3 length equals 15 residues. The CDR3: CASSPAGGPVYEQYF. CDR3 sequence (DNA): TGCGCCAGCAGCCCAGCGGGAGGGCCGGTCTACGAGCAGTACTTC. The whole variable domain, filled in from reference TRBV5-1 and TRBJ2-7, reads KAGVTQTPRYLIKTRGQQVTLSCSPISGHRSVSWYQQTPGQGLQFLFEYFSETQRNKGNFPGRFSGRQFSNSRSEMNVSTLELGDSALYLCASSPAGGPVYEQYFGPGTRLTVT.

J is TRBJ1-6 and V is TRBV7-2; 8 nucleotides align to TRBD1. Germline lookup yields CDR1 SGHTA and CDR2 FQGNSA. The V gene end was trimmed by 6 bases and the J gene end by 2 bases; junction bases not matched to a gene: 9. The CDR3 covers 17 residues. The DNA of the CDR3 is TGTGCCAGCAGACACCTAGGACAGGGCACCTATAATTCACCCCTCCACTTT. Translated, it gives CASRHLGQGTYNSPLHF.